This section outlines one TCR beta chain sequence together with its context. The DNA is left out, because the CDR3 cannot be placed on it with certainty; the CDR3 is given as TCRdb lists it. Using immunoSEQ multiplex PCR, the repertoire was profiled, and TCRdb retains in-frame clones only, with some absent. This sample has a few hundred thousand clones, with 70% to 90% found just once. The data derive from a study of blood T cell repertoires in COVID-19. Study-wide context: COVID-19 samples collected from the United States, Italy and Spain covered acute and convalescent phases.

Germline CDR1 MNHEY, CDR2 SVGAGI. The CDR3 region is 13 residues in length, termini included. The receptor was derived from a woman aged 45-60 years with active or convalescent COVID-19. This rearrangement joins TRBV6-5 to TRBJ1-2; the table's TRBD1 call for D was not verified on the DNA. The sequenced sample consisted of peripheral blood. The CDR3 loop reads CASILDRGVGYTF.